Below, one T cell receptor (beta chain) is given with its context. Its antigen remains unknown. By 5'RACE template switching, TCR cDNA was produced, with a universal primer site and UMIs added in the process. TCRdb redid the calling of the 5' RACE reads with MiXCR, one entry per CDR3 protein. The sample carries around 530,000 distinct CDR3 sequences, less than 20% recorded once. V lost 0 bases to trimming and J lost 2 bases, with 8 bases between them. This CDR3 is 14 amino acids long. Germline lookup yields CDR1 DFQATT and CDR2 SNEGSKA (reference sequence). This entry comes from a study of T cells after yellow fever vaccination. Turning to the study itself: Low-cell-number fractions underwent preparation using SMART-Seq v4 Ultra Low Input.

Whole-study findings and limits: Just a small share of clonotypes turned up in the CD4 compartment as well as the CD8 compartment. Primary-vaccination clones mostly resurfaced post-booster (nearly 97% CD4, more than 80% CD8).

This clonotype originated in a man younger than 35 who received the YFV17D yellow fever vaccine. Sequences were derived from PBMCs, sampled about 5 days after the first yellow fever vaccination. The chain couples TRBV20-1 to TRBJ1-5; D uncertain. The CDR3 reads CSARDRTGNQPQHF. The CDR3 coding sequence is TGCAGTGCTAGAGACAGGACGGGCAATCAGCCCCAGCATTTT.